The entry that follows covers one TCR beta chain sequence. Sequenced by immunoSEQ multiplex PCR; TCRdb stores in-frame clones only, minus some. The data hold approximately 250,000 clones, with 80% to 95% observed a single time. Those enrolled, adults aged about 18 to 89 years, came from around 25 US areas. Participant reports of clinical history set cohort assignment. This sample was taken from a study of blood T cell repertoires in COVID-19. The specimen was PBMCs or T cells enriched from blood (not recorded which). This receptor was obtained from a man aged 35 to 55 who had been exposed to COVID-19.

CDR3 DNA: TGTGCTAGTGGTTTTCCCACAGACAGGAACACTGAAGCTTTCTTT. It specifies CASGFPTDRNTEAFF. The V call is TRBV12-5, the J call TRBJ1-1, with D tentatively TRBD1 (5 bases). This CDR3 contains 15 residues. Germline assignment: CDR1 LGHNT and CDR2 FRNRAP. Between the trimmed V and J ends, which lost 3 bases and 1 base, there was a span of 12 bases.